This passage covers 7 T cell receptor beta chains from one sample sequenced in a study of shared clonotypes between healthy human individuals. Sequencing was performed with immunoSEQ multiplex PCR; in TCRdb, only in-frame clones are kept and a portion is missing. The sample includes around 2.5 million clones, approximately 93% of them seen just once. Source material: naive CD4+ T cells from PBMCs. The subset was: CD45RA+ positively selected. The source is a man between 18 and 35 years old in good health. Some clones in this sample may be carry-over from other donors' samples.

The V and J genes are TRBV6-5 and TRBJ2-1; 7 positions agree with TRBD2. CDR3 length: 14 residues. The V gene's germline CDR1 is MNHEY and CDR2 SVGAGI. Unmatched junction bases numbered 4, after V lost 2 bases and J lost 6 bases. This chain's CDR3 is CASSYPGGGNEQFF. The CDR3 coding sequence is TGTGCCAGCAGTTACCCGGGAGGTGGCAATGAGCAGTTCTTC.

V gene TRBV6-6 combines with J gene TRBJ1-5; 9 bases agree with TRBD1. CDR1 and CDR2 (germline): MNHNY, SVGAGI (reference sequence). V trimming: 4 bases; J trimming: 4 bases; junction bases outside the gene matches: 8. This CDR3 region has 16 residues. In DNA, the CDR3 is TGTGCCAGCAGTTTCCAAACCGGGACAGGGAATCAGCCCCAGCATTTT. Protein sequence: CASSFQTGTGNQPQHF.

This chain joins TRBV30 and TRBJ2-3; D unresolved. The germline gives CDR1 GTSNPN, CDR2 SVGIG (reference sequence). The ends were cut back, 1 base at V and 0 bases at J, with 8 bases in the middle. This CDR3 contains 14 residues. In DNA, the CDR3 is TGTGCCTGGAGTGGGCAGAGGAGCACAGATACGCAGTATTTT. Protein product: CAWSGQRSTDTQYF.

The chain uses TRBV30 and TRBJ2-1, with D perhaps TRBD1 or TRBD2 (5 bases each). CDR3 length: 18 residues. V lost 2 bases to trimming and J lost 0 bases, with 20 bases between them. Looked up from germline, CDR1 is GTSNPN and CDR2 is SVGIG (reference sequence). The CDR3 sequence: CAWSHQGGLSSSYNEQFF. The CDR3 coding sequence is TGTGCCTGGAGTCACCAGGGTGGACTCAGCAGCTCCTACAATGAGCAGTTCTTC.

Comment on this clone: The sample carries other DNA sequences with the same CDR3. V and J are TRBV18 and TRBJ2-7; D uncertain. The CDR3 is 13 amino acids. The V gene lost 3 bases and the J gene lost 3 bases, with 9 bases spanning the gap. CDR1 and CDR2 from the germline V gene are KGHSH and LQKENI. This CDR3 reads CASSPAKGYEQYF. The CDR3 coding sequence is TGTGCCAGCTCACCCGCGAAGGGCTACGAGCAGTACTTC.

The CDR3 DNA sequence: TGTGCCAGCAGCACGGTAGAGACTAGCGGCCCATCCGGGGAGCTGTTTTTT. Translating it yields CASSTVETSGPSGELFF. This chain joins TRBV7-6 and TRBJ2-2, with TRBD2 identical over 9 bases. Germline V lookup: CDR1 SGHVS, CDR2 FNYEAQ. The CDR3 covers 17 residues. The trim removed 5 bases at V and 6 bases at J, leaving 13 bases unmatched. The full variable domain, in which reference TRBV7-6 and TRBJ2-2 provide the parts outside the CDR3, is GAGVSQSPRYKVTKRGQDVALRCDPISGHVSLYWYRQALGQGPEFLTYFNYEAQQDKSGLPNDRFSAERPEGSISTLTIQRTEQRDSAMYRCASSTVETSGPSGELFFGEGSRLTVL.

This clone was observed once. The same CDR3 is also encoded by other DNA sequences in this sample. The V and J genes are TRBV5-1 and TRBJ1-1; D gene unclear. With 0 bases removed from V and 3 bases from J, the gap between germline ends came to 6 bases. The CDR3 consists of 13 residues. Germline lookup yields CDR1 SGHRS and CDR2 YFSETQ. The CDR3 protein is CASSLEAHTEAFF. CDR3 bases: TGCGCCAGCAGCTTGGAGGCGCACACTGAAGCTTTCTTT.